This T cell receptor beta chain was recovered during a study of blood T cell repertoires in COVID-19. The CDR3 runs 16 residues. The germline V gene encodes CDR1 SGDLS and CDR2 YYNGEE. V shed 2 bases and J 2 bases; nucleotides not matched to a gene: 7. Data came from immunoSEQ multiplex PCR; TCRdb stores just in-frame clones and leaves some out. The sample includes roughly 300,000 clones, 80% to 90% of them seen just once. This TCR came from a woman aged 40 to 55 with acute COVID-19. The sequenced material came from PBMCs or T cells enriched from blood (not recorded which). V and J are TRBV9 and TRBJ1-5; 7 bases are shared with TRBD1. The CDR3 DNA sequence: TGTGCCAGCAGCGTCCCGGGACAGCCGGGCAATCAGCCCCAGCATTTT. Translation gives CASSVPGQPGNQPQHF. Combining the CDR3 with reference TRBV9 and TRBJ1-5 gives the whole variable domain DSGVTQTPKHLITATGQRVTLRCSPRSGDLSVYWYQQSLDQGLQFLIQYYNGEERAKGNILERFSAQQFPDLHSELNLSSLELGDSALYFCASSVPGQPGNQPQHFGDGTRLSIL.